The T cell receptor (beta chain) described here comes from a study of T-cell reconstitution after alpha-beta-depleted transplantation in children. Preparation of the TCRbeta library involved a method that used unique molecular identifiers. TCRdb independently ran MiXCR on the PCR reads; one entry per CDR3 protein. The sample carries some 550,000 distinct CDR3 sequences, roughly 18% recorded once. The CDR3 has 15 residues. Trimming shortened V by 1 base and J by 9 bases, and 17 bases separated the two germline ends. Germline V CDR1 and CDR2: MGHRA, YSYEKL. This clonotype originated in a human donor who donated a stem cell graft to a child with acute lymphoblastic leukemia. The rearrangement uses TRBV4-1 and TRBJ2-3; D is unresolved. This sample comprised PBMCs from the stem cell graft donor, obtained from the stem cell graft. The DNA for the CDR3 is TGCGCCAGCAGCCAAGTAAACGATCCCTCAATCACGCAGTATTTT. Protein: CASSQVNDPSITQYF.